These 17 T cell receptor beta chains were all obtained from the same sample, sequenced in a study of cytomegalovirus exposure and HLA in healthy donors. 13 Jbeta primers and 60 Vbeta primers were used for the PCR. Using immunoSEQ multiplex PCR, the repertoire was profiled, and TCRdb retains in-frame clones only, with some absent. Among some 120,000 clones listed, roughly 80% were seen once. Input material: PBMCs. Every receptor here comes from a man aged 25-40 years in good health and CMV-seronegative.

CDR3 bases: TGTGCCAGTAGTATCGATGGACTAGCCAATGAGCAGTTCTTC. Residues: CASSIDGLANEQFF. V and J are TRBV19 and TRBJ2-1, with 8 bases aligning to TRBD2. The CDR3 consists of 14 residues. CDR1 LNHDA and CDR2 SQIVND come from the germline V gene (reference sequence). Unmatched junction bases numbered 4, after V lost 3 bases and J lost 6 bases.

The rearrangement joins TRBV18 to TRBJ1-5, with D tentatively TRBD1 (5 bases). The CDR3 spans 18 residues. Germline CDR1 KGHSH, CDR2 LQKENI. Trimming took off 3 bases at V and 4 bases at J, with 22 bases between the two ends. The CDR3 sequence: CASSPDPTEGFLNQPQHF. The CDR3 region has the DNA TGTGCCAGCTCACCGGACCCGACAGAAGGTTTTCTTAATCAGCCCCAGCATTTT.

V usage is TRBV5-5 and J usage is TRBJ1-5; D not certain. V lost 3 bases to trimming and J lost 1 base, with 14 bases between them. Per the germline V gene, CDR1 is SGHKS and CDR2 is YYEKEE (reference sequence). This CDR3 region has 16 residues. The CDR3 nucleotides read TGTGCCAGCAGCTATGTTGAGGTCTTGAGCAATCAGCCCCAGCATTTT. It yields the protein CASSYVEVLSNQPQHF.

This clone was found a few times. The chain employs TRBV27 and TRBJ2-3, with 7 positions matching TRBD1. Unmatched junction bases numbered 4, after V lost 4 bases and J lost 0 bases. CDR1 MNHEY and CDR2 SMNVEV come from the germline V gene (reference sequence). The CDR3 is 15 residues long. The DNA of the CDR3 is TGTGCCAGCAGTTCAGGGACAGAAAGCACAGATACGCAGTATTTT. Its protein is CASSSGTESTDTQYF.

The genes are TRBV7-2 and TRBJ1-5, with TRBD1 identical over 7 bases. Germline V lookup: CDR1 SGHTA, CDR2 FQGNSA. The CDR3 extends over 15 amino acids. Losses at the gene ends were 5 bases for V and 4 bases for J; bases not matched to a gene: 8. CDR3 DNA sequence: TGTGCCAGCAGCCCACAGGGGACGTCTAATCAGCCCCAGCATTTT. As protein: CASSPQGTSNQPQHF.

The chain uses TRBV5-1 and TRBJ2-3, with a tentative D call TRBD2 (5 bases). CDR1 SGHRS and CDR2 YFSETQ come from the germline V gene. Trimming removed 4 bases at V and 6 bases at J, with 18 bases between. This CDR3 has 15 amino acids. In nucleotides, the CDR3 is TGCGCCAGCAGCGCGGACGGGGTACGAGGCGATACGCAGTATTTT. This sequence encodes CASSADGVRGDTQYF.

This sequence joins TRBV29-1 and TRBJ1-1; TRBD1 matches 7 bases. The V segment lost 6 bases and the J segment 3 bases; nucleotides outside the gene matches: 10. The CDR3 is 14 residues long. Germline V CDR1 and CDR2: SQVTM, ANQGSEA. The CDR3 DNA sequence: TGCAGCGTAGCCGGGACAGATATCTACACTGAAGCTTTCTTT. Translating gives CSVAGTDIYTEAFF.

The chain couples TRBV23-1 to TRBJ2-5, with D possibly being TRBD2 (6 bases). TRBV23-1 is given ORF status, its function remaining uncertain. Trimming took off 3 bases at V and 2 bases at J, with 13 bases between the two ends. This CDR3 comprises 15 residues. Written as DNA, the CDR3 is TGCGCCAGCAGTCAGGGGGAGGCCCCTCAAGAGACCCAGTACTTC. Amino acids: CASSQGEAPQETQYF.

Turning to this clone: At one end the junction does not follow the germline gene, possibly because of a read error. This chain connects TRBV6-5 to TRBJ1-2, with a weak D call TRBD1 (6 bases). The CDR3 length is 16 residues. Germline V CDR1 and CDR2: MNHEY, SVGAGI. CDR3 protein: CASSYKGGTSNYGYPF. The CDR3 DNA sequence: TGTGCCAGCAGTTACAAGGGGGGGACTTCTAACTATGGCTACCCCTTC.

The chain is built from TRBV15 and TRBJ1-1; D may be TRBD1 (5 bases). Trimming took 2 bases from V and 1 from J, leaving 11 bases between them. This CDR3 comprises 15 residues. CDR1 is LNHNV, CDR2 YYDKDF, per germline (reference sequence). This chain's CDR3 is CATSRFLDRNTEAFF. The CDR3 nucleotides are TGTGCCACCAGCAGATTCCTCGACAGGAACACTGAAGCTTTCTTT.

The chain links TRBV12-5 to TRBJ1-2; 8 bases line up with TRBD1. Germline V gene sequence: CDR1 LGHNT, CDR2 FRNRAP. This CDR3 has 16 amino acids. V lost 1 base and J lost 2; bases outside the gene matches: 6. The CDR3 DNA reads TGTGCTAGTGGTTTGGGACAGGGGACACTAAACTATGGCTACACCTTC. It translates to CASGLGQGTLNYGYTF. Looking up the rest from reference TRBV12-5 and TRBJ1-2 gives the full variable domain: DARVTQTPRHKVTEMGQEVTMRCQPILGHNTVFWYRQTMMQGLELLAYFRNRAPLDDSGMPKDRFSAEMPDATLATLKIQPSEPRDSAVYFCASGLGQGTLNYGYTFGSGTRLTVV.

CDR3 DNA: TGCAGTGCGCGGATCCTACGCGAGCAGTACTTC. Its translation: CSARILREQYF. This sequence joins TRBV20-1 and TRBJ2-7, with unresolved D. V was shortened by 6 bases and J by 6 bases, with 12 bases between the two germline ends. This CDR3 region has 11 residues. Per the germline V gene, CDR1 is DFQATT and CDR2 is SNEGSKA (reference sequence).

The rearrangement links TRBV27 to TRBJ1-5, with D perhaps TRBD1 (6 bases). Germline V CDR1 and CDR2: MNHEY, SMNVEV (reference sequence). The CDR3 extends over 13 amino acids. The V end was cut by 4 bases, the J end by 4 bases, with 8 bases between. This chain's CDR3 is CASSYRENQPQHF. CDR3 in DNA: TGTGCCAGCAGTTACAGGGAAAATCAGCCCCAGCATTTT.

The chain is built from TRBV5-1 and TRBJ2-7; 12 positions agree with TRBD1. V shed 3 bases and J 6 bases; nucleotides not matched to a gene: 4. CDR3 length equals 14 residues. CDR1 SGHRS and CDR2 YFSETQ come from the germline V gene. CDR3 nucleotide sequence: TGCGCCAGCAGCTCCGGGACAGGGGGCTTCGAGCAGTACTTC. This codes for CASSSGTGGFEQYF.

This chain's CDR3 is CASSQIGQVGLVEKLFF. The CDR3 DNA reads TGCGCCAGCAGCCAGATAGGACAGGTGGGGCTTGTTGAAAAACTGTTTTTT. The J gene is TRBJ1-4, the V gene TRBV4-3; 7 positions match TRBD1. Germline V gene sequence: CDR1 LGHNA, CDR2 YSLEER. J gave up 7 bases and V 3 bases, and 14 bases lay outside the gene matches. The CDR3 runs 17 residues.

The chain joins TRBV28 to TRBJ1-1, with no clear D. This CDR3 has 13 amino acids. Germline lookup yields CDR1 MDHEN and CDR2 SYDVKM. V lost 8 bases and J 9 bases, leaving 19 bases between the germline ends. CDR3 protein: CASRELGQSQAFF. Here the CDR3 DNA reads TGTGCCAGCCGTGAGCTCGGTCAATCTCAAGCTTTCTTT. The full variable domain, completed using reference TRBV28 and TRBJ1-1, is DVKVTQSSRYLVKRTGEKVFLECVQDMDHENMFWYRQDPGLGLRLIYFSYDVKMKEKGDIPEGYSVSREKKERFSLILESASTNQTSMYLCASRELGQSQAFFGQGTRLTVV.

The CDR3 DNA is TGTGCCAGCAGTACGGCGGGAGCAGGTACGCAGTATTTT. Protein: CASSTAGAGTQYF. V and J are TRBV27 and TRBJ2-3, with TRBD2 identical over 7 bases. The germline V gene encodes CDR1 MNHEY and CDR2 SMNVEV (reference sequence). V lost 5 bases to trimming and J lost 8 bases; unmatched junction nucleotides: 7. The CDR3 spans 13 residues.